These 17 T cell receptor beta chains originate from one sample sequenced in a study of shared clonotypes between healthy human individuals. Repertoires were generated with immunoSEQ multiplex PCR, while TCRdb's copy carries only in-frame clones and drops some. The sample lists roughly 570,000 clones, 95% to 98% seen once, with 0.3% in the top ten. Naive CD8 cells comprised CD45RO-negative, CCR7-positively selected cells, excluding terminally differentiated effector memory CD45RA+ cells. Sequences were obtained from naive CD8+ T cells sorted from blood. Source of these receptors: a man aged 30 to 39 in good health.

The chain recombines TRBV2 with TRBJ1-2; 8 bases map to TRBD1. Germline values: CDR1 SNHLY, CDR2 FYNNEI. There are 15 residues in the CDR3. J was trimmed by 4 bases and V by 1 base; bases with no gene match: 5. CDR3 DNA: TGTGCCAGCAGTGAAGGGGCGACAGGGGTCTATGGCTACACCTTC. It translates to CASSEGATGVYGYTF.

The chain couples TRBV7-9 to TRBJ2-5; D is unclear. Germline lookup yields CDR1 SEHNR and CDR2 FQNEAQ (reference sequence). The CDR3 length is 13 residues. The ends were cut back, 7 bases at V and 2 bases at J, with 11 bases in the middle. The CDR3 region has the DNA TGTGCCAGCACGGCTAGATTACAAGAGACCCAGTACTTC. This translates into CASTARLQETQYF.

V is TRBV21-1 and J is TRBJ1-2; the listed D gene, TRBD1, was not tested against the DNA. TRBV21-1 is listed as a pseudogene. This CDR3 spans 14 amino acids. This CDR3 reads CASSKGTGSHGYTF. The CDR3 DNA follows: TGTGCCAGCAGCAAAGGGACAGGGTCGCATGGCTACACCTTC.

The V gene is TRBV18, the J gene TRBJ2-7; TRBD1 matches 8 bases. J was trimmed by 4 bases and V by 9 bases; bases with no gene match: 11. CDR3 size: 14 residues. Germline CDR1 reads KGHSH; CDR2 reads LQKENI. The CDR3 reads CASSDLDRAYEQYF. The DNA for the CDR3 is TGTGCCAGTTCAGACCTGGACAGGGCTTACGAGCAGTACTTC.

The chain has TRBV7-8 and TRBJ2-2; 10 bases match TRBD2. Trimming cost V 1 base and J 2 bases; bases outside gene matches: 4. Looked up from germline, CDR1 is SGHVS and CDR2 is FQNEAQ. The CDR3 loop spans 17 amino acids. CDR3 nucleotide sequence: TGTGCCAGCAGCTTAGACGTAGCGGGAGGCAACACCGGGGAGCTGTTTTTT. This gives the protein CASSLDVAGGNTGELFF.

V gene TRBV7-2 combines with J gene TRBJ2-1, with TRBD2 matching over 13 bases. V shed 5 bases, J shed 8 bases, and the junction held 3 bases outside the gene matches. CDR3 size: 14 residues. In germline, CDR1 is SGHTA, CDR2 FQGNSA. CDR3 residues: CASSPGLAGYEQFF. The CDR3 DNA follows: TGTGCCAGCAGCCCGGGACTAGCGGGATATGAGCAGTTCTTC.

This clone appeared once. This same CDR3 is encoded by further DNA sequences in the sample. The J gene is TRBJ2-7, the V gene TRBV27, with TRBD1 identical over 7 bases. After removal of 0 bases from V and 4 bases from J, the junction contained 3 bases not matched to a gene. The CDR3 runs 14 residues. Germline V gene lookup returns CDR1 MNHEY and CDR2 SMNVEV (reference sequence). CDR3 coding DNA: TGTGCCAGCAGTTTATCAGGCAGGGGGTACGAGCAGTACTTC. Protein: CASSLSGRGYEQYF.

V usage is TRBV4-3 and J usage is TRBJ2-2, with D perhaps being TRBD1 or TRBD2 (5 bases each). This CDR3 contains 15 residues. Looked up from germline, CDR1 is LGHNA and CDR2 is YSLEER. V was trimmed by 0 bases and J by 9 bases, leaving 14 bases between them. The CDR3 here is CASSQEGVLDRELFF. CDR3 nucleotide sequence: TGCGCCAGCAGCCAAGAGGGGGTTCTCGATAGGGAGCTGTTTTTT.

The rearrangement uses TRBV29-1 and TRBJ2-7; 10 bases are a match to TRBD2. The CDR3 has 14 amino acids. The V and J ends lost 6 bases and 0 bases, in that order; junction bases with no gene match: 5. Germline loops: CDR1 SQVTM, CDR2 ANQGSEA. In nucleotides, the CDR3 is TGCAGCGTGGACGGACTAGCGGACTCCTACGAGCAGTACTTC. Residues: CSVDGLADSYEQYF.

The J gene is TRBJ1-2, the V gene TRBV6-1; 9 nucleotides line up with TRBD1. The CDR3 is 16 residues long. V shed 3 bases, J shed 4 bases, and the junction held 9 bases outside the gene matches. The V gene's germline CDR1 is MNHNS and CDR2 SASEGT. CDR3 loop: CASSDQTGGFGYGYTF. The CDR3 DNA reads as TGTGCCAGCAGTGACCAAACAGGGGGCTTTGGCTATGGCTACACCTTC.

The chain recombines TRBV6-1 with TRBJ2-1, with D hard to call. V was pared by 11 bases and J by 0 bases, with 11 bases between. Looked up from germline, CDR1 is MNHNS and CDR2 is SASEGT. The CDR3 is made up of 13 amino acids. CDR3 in DNA: TGTGCCTCCGGACGGGTCTCCTACAATGAGCAGTTCTTC. This sequence encodes CASGRVSYNEQFF.

V gene TRBV6-1 combines with J gene TRBJ2-7, with D possibly matching TRBD1 (5 bases). This CDR3 is 12 amino acids long. CDR1 and CDR2 from the germline V gene are MNHNS and SASEGT. Between the trimmed V and J ends, which lost 8 bases and 5 bases, there was a span of 13 bases. The CDR3 protein is CASGWGVDEQYF. For the CDR3, the DNA is TGTGCCAGCGGCTGGGGCGTCGACGAGCAGTACTTC.

The chain couples TRBV4-1 to TRBJ2-5; TRBD1 or TRBD2 may be the D gene (6 bases each). The V gene's germline CDR1 is MGHRA and CDR2 YSYEKL. Trimming removed 0 bases from V and 2 bases from J, with 16 bases in between. The CDR3 extends over 17 amino acids. The CDR3 spells CASSQEGGQARQETQYF. CDR3 nucleotides: TGCGCCAGCAGCCAAGAGGGGGGACAAGCAAGACAAGAGACCCAGTACTTC.

The rearrangement joins TRBV11-2 to TRBJ2-7; tentative D call: TRBD2 (6 bases). The CDR3 loop spans 13 amino acids. Trimming took off 5 bases at V and 5 bases at J, with 13 bases between the two ends. The V gene's germline CDR1 is SGHAT and CDR2 FQNNGV. This CDR3 reads CASSDTSLDEQYF. The CDR3 nucleotides are TGTGCCAGCAGCGATACTAGCCTCGACGAGCAGTACTTC.

The chain links TRBV5-4 to TRBJ2-3, with TRBD2 identical over 16 bases. The CDR3 runs 17 residues. J was trimmed by 3 bases and V by 4 bases; bases with no gene match: 5. Germline-derived CDR1 and CDR2 are SGHNT and YYREEE (reference sequence). CDR3 region: CASSPGLAGGPTDTQYF. For the CDR3, the DNA is TGTGCCAGCAGCCCGGGACTAGCGGGAGGGCCGACAGATACGCAGTATTTT.

On this clone: Within the sample, other DNA sequences also encode this same CDR3. The chain has TRBV27 and TRBJ2-7; 7 bases are a match to TRBD1. Germline trimming cut 6 bases from V and 2 bases from J; bases unmatched to any gene: 7. The CDR3 contains 14 residues. CDR1 is MNHEY and CDR2 is SMNVEV in the germline V gene (reference sequence). This CDR3 reads CASSTDRATYEQYF. The DNA for the CDR3 is TGTGCCAGCAGCACCGACAGGGCAACCTACGAGCAGTACTTC.

J is TRBJ2-1 and V is TRBV9, with 11 bases lining up with TRBD2. V shed 4 bases and J 4 bases; nucleotides not matched to a gene: 4. From germline, CDR1 is SGDLS and CDR2 YYNGEE. CDR3 length equals 15 residues. CDR3: CASSPWTSGYNEQFF. CDR3 coding DNA: TGTGCCAGCAGCCCTTGGACTAGCGGGTACAATGAGCAGTTCTTC. The variable domain in full, completed from reference TRBV9 and TRBJ2-1, reads DSGVTQTPKHLITATGQRVTLRCSPRSGDLSVYWYQQSLDQGLQFLIQYYNGEERAKGNILERFSAQQFPDLHSELNLSSLELGDSALYFCASSPWTSGYNEQFFGPGTRLTVL.